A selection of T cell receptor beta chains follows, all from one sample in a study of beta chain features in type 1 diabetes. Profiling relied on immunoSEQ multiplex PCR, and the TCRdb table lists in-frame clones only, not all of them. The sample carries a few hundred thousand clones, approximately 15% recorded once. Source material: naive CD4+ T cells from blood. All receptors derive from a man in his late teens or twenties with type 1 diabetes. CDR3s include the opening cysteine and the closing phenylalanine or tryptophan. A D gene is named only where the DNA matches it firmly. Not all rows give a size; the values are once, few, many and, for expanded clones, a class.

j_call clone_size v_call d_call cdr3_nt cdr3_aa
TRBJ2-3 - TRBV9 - TGTGCCAGCAGCTCTCAAAGCTGGCAGGGGTTAGATACGCAGTATTTT CASSSQSWQGLDTQYF
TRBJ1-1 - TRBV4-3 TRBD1 TGCGCCAGCAGCCCCCACAGGGGGCGCAGGGGCGCTGAAGCTTTCTTT CASSPHRGRRGAEAFF
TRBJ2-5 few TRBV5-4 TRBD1 TGTGCCAGCAGCCTGACCGGACAGGGCTTCTCCTCAGAGACCCAGTACTTC CASSLTGQGFSSETQYF
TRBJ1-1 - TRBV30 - TGTGCCTCGACGCATGGTGGGAGGACGGCTGAAGCTTTCTTT CASTHGGRTAEAFF
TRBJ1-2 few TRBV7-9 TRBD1 TGTGCCAGCAGCTTTTTCCCAGGGGGTTTCTATGGCTACACCTTC CASSFFPGGFYGYTF
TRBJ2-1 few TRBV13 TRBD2 TGTGCCAGCTTTCCGGGACTAGCGGGAGTTGATGAGCAGTTCTTC CASFPGLAGVDEQFF
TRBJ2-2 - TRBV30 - TGTGCCTGGGACAGAATGAACACCGGGGAGCTGTTTTTT CAWDRMNTGELFF
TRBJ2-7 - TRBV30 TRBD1 TGTGCCTGGAGTGTCATGGGACAGGTCCACGAGCAGTACTTC CAWSVMGQVHEQYF
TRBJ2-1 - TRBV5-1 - TGCGCCAGCAGCTTGGAGGCTAGCTCCTACAATGAGCAGTTCTTC CASSLEASSYNEQFF
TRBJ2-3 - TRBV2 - TGTGCCAGCAGTGAGCAAGACGCAGGGTATACGCAGTATTTT CASSEQDAGYTQYF
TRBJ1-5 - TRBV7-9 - TGTGCCAGCAGCTTAGGGTTGGGGGGGCACGACAATCAGCCCCAGCATTTT CASSLGLGGHDNQPQHF
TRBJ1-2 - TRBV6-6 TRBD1 TGTGCCAGCAGCTCGGGACAGGGTGGAGGCTACACCTTC CASSSGQGGGYTF
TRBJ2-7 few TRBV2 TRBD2 TGTGCCAGCCAACGGGAGAGTAGCGGGGGGGACGAGCAGTACTTC CASQRESSGGDEQYF
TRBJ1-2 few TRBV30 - TGTGCCTGGAGGCCCCAGATCCTATCAGGCGGCTACACCTTC CAWRPQILSGGYTF
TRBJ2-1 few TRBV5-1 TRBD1 TGCGCCAGCAGGACCGGGACAGGGTTTCTCAATGAGCAGTTCTTC CASRTGTGFLNEQFF
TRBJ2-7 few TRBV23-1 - TGCGCCAGCACCCCGGGGGAGCAGTACTTC CASTPGEQYF
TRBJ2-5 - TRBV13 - TGTGCCAGCAGCTTAAGGGGGGGAAGAGAGACCCAGTACTTC CASSLRGGRETQYF
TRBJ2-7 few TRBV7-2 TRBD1 TGTGCCAGCAGCTTAGGACAGGGTACCTACGAGCAGTACTTC CASSLGQGTYEQYF
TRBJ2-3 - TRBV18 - TGTGCCAGCTCACCTTCTAGGTCTAGCACAGATACGCAGTATTTT CASSPSRSSTDTQYF
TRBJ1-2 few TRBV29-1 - TGCAGCGTTGAAACCCGCGGGAACCAGCGTGCGATTGGCTACACCTTC CSVETRGNQRAIGYTF
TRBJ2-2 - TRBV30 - TGTGCCTGGAGTGTTCTGGGGAGGACAACCGGGGAGCTGTTTTTT CAWSVLGRTTGELFF
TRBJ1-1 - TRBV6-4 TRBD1 TGTGCCAGCAGACAGGGGTCGGGCACTGAAGCTTTCTTT CASRQGSGTEAFF
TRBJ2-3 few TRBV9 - TGTGCCAGCAGCCCTCGCTCAGGGGATACGCAGTATTTT CASSPRSGDTQYF
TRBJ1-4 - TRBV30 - TGTGCCGGAGGAGAATTCGGTGAAAAACTGTTTTTT CAGGEFGEKLFF
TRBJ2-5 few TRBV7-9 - TGTGCCAGCAGCGAAGCCGCAGTGGGAGCCCAGTACTTC CASSEAAVGAQYF
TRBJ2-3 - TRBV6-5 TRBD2 TGTGCCAGCAGTTACGCGCGGGGGATGGGTACGCAGTATTTT CASSYARGMGTQYF
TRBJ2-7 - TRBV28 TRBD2 TGTGCCAGCACTTCCGGGACTATAAGCTCCTACGAGCAGTACTTC CASTSGTISSYEQYF
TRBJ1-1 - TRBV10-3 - TGTGCCATCAGTGAAGCAGACAGGAACACTGAAGCTTTCTTT CAISEADRNTEAFF
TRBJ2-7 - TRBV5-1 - TGCGCCAGCAGCTTGCGGGGGGCGGTTGGCTACGAGCAGTACTTC CASSLRGAVGYEQYF
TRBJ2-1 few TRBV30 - TGTGCCTGGAGTGGCCCTCATTTAGTAAATGAGCAGTTCTTC CAWSGPHLVNEQFF
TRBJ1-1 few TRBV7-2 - TGTGCCAGCAGCACAGCCAGGGGATCCACTGAAGCTTTCTTT CASSTARGSTEAFF
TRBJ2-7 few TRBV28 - TGTGCCAGTTCAGCCTACGAGCAGTACTTC CASSAYEQYF
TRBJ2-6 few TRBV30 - TGTGCCTGGAGTGCGGACAGACTCTCCTCTGGGGCCAACGTCCTGACTTTC CAWSADRLSSGANVLTF
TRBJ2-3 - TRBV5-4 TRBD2 TGTGCCAGCAGCTTAAAACTAGCGGGAGGCGACACAGATACGCAGTATTTT CASSLKLAGGDTDTQYF
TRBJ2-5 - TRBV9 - TGTGCCAGCAGCGCCAGGACAGAAGAGACCCAGTACTTC CASSARTEETQYF
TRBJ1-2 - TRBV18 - TGTGCCAGCTCACCAGGGAGTCACTATGGCTACACCTTC CASSPGSHYGYTF
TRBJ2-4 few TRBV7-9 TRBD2 TGTGCCAGCAGCCGACTAGCGGGGGCCCAAAACATTCAGTACTTC CASSRLAGAQNIQYF
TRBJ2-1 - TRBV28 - TGTGCCAGCAGTCCTTCCGGGATACGGCAGTTCTTC CASSPSGIRQFF
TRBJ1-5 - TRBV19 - TGTGCCAGTAGTGTTCATAGCAATCAGCCCCAGCATTTT CASSVHSNQPQHF
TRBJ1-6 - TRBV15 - TGTGCCACCAGCAGCACAAATTCACCCCTCCACTTT CATSSTNSPLHF
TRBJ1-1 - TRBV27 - TGTGCCAGCAGTTTAGCCATGCGTGTGGGGGGTGAAGCTTTCTTT CASSLAMRVGGEAFF
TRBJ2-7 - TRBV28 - TGTGCCAGCAGTCGCCCTATGGGCACCGTCTACGAGCAGTACTTC CASSRPMGTVYEQYF
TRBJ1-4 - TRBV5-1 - TGCGCCAGCAGCCGGGTTGCGAATGAAAAACTGTTTTTT CASSRVANEKLFF
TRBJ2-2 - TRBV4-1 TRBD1 TGCGCCAGCAGCCGGACAGGGTTCACCGGGGAGCTGTTTTTT CASSRTGFTGELFF
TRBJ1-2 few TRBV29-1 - TGCAGCGTAACGGCCGGGACAAACTATGGCTACACCTTC CSVTAGTNYGYTF
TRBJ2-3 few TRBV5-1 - TGCGCCAGCAGCTTGATCCGCGGAGATACGCAGTATTTT CASSLIRGDTQYF
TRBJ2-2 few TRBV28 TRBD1 TGTGCCAGCAGTTCCGGGACAGGGGCCGGGGAGCTGTTTTTT CASSSGTGAGELFF
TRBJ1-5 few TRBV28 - TGTGCCAGCAAGGGAGTAAGGGACAATCAGCCCCAGCATTTT CASKGVRDNQPQHF